A selection of T cell receptor beta chains follows, all from one sample in a study of breast tumors, draining lymph nodes, adjacent tissues. TCRdb processed the multiplex PCR reads anew with MiXCR; each CDR3 protein has one entry. The data show 180,000 or so distinct CDR3 sequences, with 33% seen just once and roughly 3.8% held by the top ten. The sample was axillary lymph node tissue. Source of these receptors: a female donor with breast cancer. Some clones in this sample may be carry-over from other donors' samples. Both conserved end residues are part of each CDR3. The D gene is left open where the match is weak. Size tells how often a clone was seen (once, few, many) or the class of an expanded clone, and some rows leave it out.

size: NA; V: TRBV15; J: TRBJ2-3; D: NA; CDR3: CATSSFLGITDTQYF; DNA: TGTGCCACCAGCAGCTTTCTCGGAATCACAGATACGCAGTATTTT
size: many; V: TRBV19; J: TRBJ2-3; D: NA; CDR3: CASSIGSSSTDTQYF; DNA: TGTGCCAGTAGTATTGGGAGCTCTAGCACAGATACGCAGTATTTT
size: many; V: TRBV7-9; J: TRBJ2-3; D: NA; CDR3: CASSPPAEADTQYF; DNA: TGTGCCAGCAGCCCCCCAGCGGAAGCAGATACGCAGTATTTT
size: NA; V: TRBV7-9; J: TRBJ2-7; D: NA; CDR3: CASSLGPKTYEQYF; DNA: TGTGCCAGCAGCTTAGGGCCCAAAACTTACGAGCAGTACTTC
size: NA; V: TRBV20-1; J: TRBJ1-6; D: NA; CDR3: CSARVEDSRNSPLHF; DNA: TGCAGTGCTAGAGTAGAGGACAGTCGCAATTCACCCCTCCACTTT
size: many; V: TRBV6-2/TRBV6-3; J: TRBJ1-2; D: TRBD1; CDR3: CASSYGAGGYGYTF; DNA: TGTGCCAGCAGTTACGGCGCAGGGGGCTATGGCTACACCTTC
size: NA; V: TRBV25-1; J: TRBJ2-5; D: NA; CDR3: CASSEQGETQYF; DNA: TGTGCCAGCAGTGAACAGGGAGAGACCCAGTACTTC
size: NA; V: TRBV20-1; J: TRBJ2-1; D: TRBD2; CDR3: CSARTRAGGPYEQFF; DNA: TGCAGTGCTAGAACAAGGGCGGGGGGGCCGTATGAGCAGTTCTTC
size: many; V: TRBV7-9; J: TRBJ2-5; D: TRBD2; CDR3: CASSPPLSSGTKETQYF; DNA: TGTGCCAGCAGCCCACCCCTTTCTAGCGGTACTAAAGAGACCCAGTACTTC
size: many; V: TRBV7-2; J: TRBJ2-3; D: NA; CDR3: CASSLLRDTQYF; DNA: TGTGCCAGCAGCTTACTCAGAGATACGCAGTATTTT
size: few; V: TRBV19; J: TRBJ1-1; D: NA; CDR3: CASTPRGGATTEAFF; DNA: TGTGCCAGTACCCCCCGGGGAGGGGCCACCACTGAAGCTTTCTTT
size: many; V: TRBV24-1; J: TRBJ1-5; D: TRBD1; CDR3: CATVIACWGTGRNQPQHF; DNA: TGTGCCACCGTGATTGCGTGTTGGGGGACAGGCCGCAATCAGCCCCAGCATTTT
size: NA; V: TRBV6-1; J: TRBJ1-2; D: NA; CDR3: CASSLGVGDRSGYTF; DNA: TGTGCCAGCAGTCTGGGGGTCGGGGATCGATCGGGCTACACCTTC
size: many; V: TRBV18; J: TRBJ2-1; D: TRBD2; CDR3: CASSPLAGEDRQFF; DNA: TGTGCCAGCTCACCCCTAGCGGGGGAGGACCGGCAGTTCTTC
size: many; V: TRBV7-2; J: TRBJ2-7; D: NA; CDR3: CASSLGPSPRSSYEQYF; DNA: TGTGCCAGCAGCTTAGGCCCCTCCCCTAGGAGCTCCTACGAGCAGTACTTC
size: many; V: TRBV28; J: TRBJ1-4; D: NA; CDR3: CASVTGRNEKLFF; DNA: TGTGCCAGCGTGACAGGACGGAATGAAAAACTGTTTTTT
size: many; V: TRBV28; J: TRBJ1-2; D: TRBD1; CDR3: CASSLDRGRGGYTF; DNA: TGTGCCAGCAGTTTAGACAGGGGAAGGGGAGGCTACACCTTC
size: many; V: TRBV30; J: TRBJ1-2; D: NA; CDR3: CAWSVRGISGGYTF; DNA: TGTGCCTGGAGTGTTAGGGGCATCTCGGGAGGCTACACCTTC
size: many; V: TRBV6-2/TRBV6-3; J: TRBJ1-2; D: NA; CDR3: CASSYSEGFRRGYTF; DNA: TGTGCCAGCAGTTACTCCGAGGGATTTCGCCGGGGCTACACCTTC
size: once; V: TRBV7-8; J: TRBJ1-2; D: TRBD1; CDR3: CASSFGGQGTPLYGYTF; DNA: TGTGCCAGCAGCTTCGGTGGACAGGGGACACCACTCTATGGCTACACCTTC
size: many; V: TRBV11-2; J: TRBJ2-2; D: NA; CDR3: CASSFIPGLDTGELFF; DNA: TGTGCCAGCAGCTTCATCCCTGGGCTGGACACCGGGGAGCTGTTTTTT
size: many; V: TRBV6-5; J: TRBJ1-2; D: TRBD1; CDR3: CASSSSGTGGAYGYTF; DNA: TGTGCCAGCAGTTCCTCCGGGACAGGGGGCGCCTATGGCTACACCTTC
size: NA; V: TRBV20-1; J: TRBJ1-6; D: NA; CDR3: CSAITGTENNSPLHF; DNA: TGCAGTGCTATAACCGGGACCGAAAATAATTCACCCCTCCACTTT
size: NA; V: TRBV19; J: TRBJ1-5; D: TRBD1; CDR3: CASSKRQGSQPQHF; DNA: TGTGCCAGTAGTAAGAGACAGGGCAGCCAGCCCCAGCATTTT
size: many; V: TRBV29-1; J: TRBJ1-5; D: TRBD1; CDR3: CSVRDRGQGQPQHF; DNA: TGCAGCGTGCGAGACAGGGGGCAAGGTCAGCCCCAGCATTTT
size: NA; V: TRBV7-3; J: TRBJ1-6; D: NA; CDR3: CASSFRETRANSPLHF; DNA: TGTGCCAGCAGCTTTAGGGAGACTCGGGCCAATTCACCCCTCCACTTT
size: NA; V: TRBV7-2; J: TRBJ1-3; D: TRBD1; CDR3: CASSSGQGSGNTIYF; DNA: TGTGCCAGCAGCTCGGGACAGGGCTCTGGAAACACCATATATTTT
size: many; V: TRBV29-1; J: TRBJ2-3; D: NA; CDR3: CSVAGQSTDTQYF; DNA: TGCAGCGTGGCGGGTCAGAGCACAGATACGCAGTATTTT
size: many; V: TRBV28; J: TRBJ1-2; D: NA; CDR3: CASRASIGYTF; DNA: TGTGCCAGCAGGGCCAGTATAGGCTACACCTTC
size: many; V: TRBV20-1; J: TRBJ1-6; D: NA; CDR3: CSARELINSPLHF; DNA: TGCAGTGCTAGGGAGCTTATTAATTCACCCCTCCACTTT
size: many; V: TRBV7-3; J: TRBJ2-1; D: TRBD2; CDR3: CASSGTSDHNEQFF; DNA: TGTGCCAGCAGCGGGACTAGCGATCACAATGAGCAGTTCTTC
size: NA; V: TRBV25-1; J: TRBJ2-7; D: TRBD2; CDR3: CASSLGTRTYEQYF; DNA: TGTGCCAGCTCCTTGGGGACTAGGACCTACGAGCAGTACTTC
size: many; V: TRBV29-1; J: TRBJ2-7; D: TRBD1; CDR3: CTYPTGTGVNEQYF; DNA: TGCACCTATCCGACCGGGACAGGGGTCAACGAGCAGTACTTC
size: NA; V: TRBV5-5; J: TRBJ1-3; D: NA; CDR3: CATRQGFGAGNTIYF; DNA: TGTGCCACTCGTCAGGGGTTCGGGGCTGGAAACACCATATATTTT
size: few; V: TRBV19; J: TRBJ2-4; D: NA; CDR3: CASIGDIQYF; DNA: TGTGCCAGTATCGGAGACATTCAGTACTTC
size: many; V: TRBV14; J: TRBJ2-1; D: NA; CDR3: CASSLKTTYNEQFF; DNA: TGTGCCAGCAGCCTCAAGACGACCTACAATGAGCAGTTCTTC
size: NA; V: TRBV11-3; J: TRBJ2-1; D: NA; CDR3: CASSPFKALNEQFF; DNA: TGTGCCAGCAGCCCCTTTAAAGCGTTGAATGAGCAGTTCTTC
size: many; V: TRBV7-7; J: TRBJ1-4; D: NA; CDR3: CASSLAHQPGEKLFF; DNA: TGTGCTAGCAGCTTAGCGCACCAGCCGGGTGAAAAACTGTTTTTT
size: many; V: TRBV10-3; J: TRBJ2-7; D: NA; CDR3: CAISDGSYEQYF; DNA: TGTGCCATCAGTGACGGCTCCTACGAGCAGTACTTC
size: NA; V: TRBV20-1; J: TRBJ2-7; D: NA; CDR3: CSARGGSSYEQCF; DNA: TGCAGCGCTAGAGGGGGGAGTAGTTACGAGCAGTGCTTC
size: few; V: TRBV24-1; J: TRBJ1-1; D: NA; CDR3: CATSGGTYTEAFF; DNA: TGTGCCACCAGTGGGGGGACTTACACTGAAGCTTTCTTT
size: NA; V: TRBV11-3; J: TRBJ1-6; D: NA; CDR3: CASSLILAGPLHF; DNA: TGTGCCAGCAGCTTAATACTAGCGGGACCCCTCCACTTT